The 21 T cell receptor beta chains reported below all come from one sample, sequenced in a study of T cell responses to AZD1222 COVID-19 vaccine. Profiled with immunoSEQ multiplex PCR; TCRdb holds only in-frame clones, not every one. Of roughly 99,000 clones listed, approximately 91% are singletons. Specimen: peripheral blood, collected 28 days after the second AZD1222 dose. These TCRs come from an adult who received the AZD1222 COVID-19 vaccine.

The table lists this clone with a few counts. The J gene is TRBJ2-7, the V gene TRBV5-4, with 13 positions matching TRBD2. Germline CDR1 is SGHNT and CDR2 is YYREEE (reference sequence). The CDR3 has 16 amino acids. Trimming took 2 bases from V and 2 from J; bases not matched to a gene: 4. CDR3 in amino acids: CASSLKLAGGPYEQYF. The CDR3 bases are TGTGCCAGCAGCTTAAAACTAGCGGGAGGGCCCTACGAGCAGTACTTC.

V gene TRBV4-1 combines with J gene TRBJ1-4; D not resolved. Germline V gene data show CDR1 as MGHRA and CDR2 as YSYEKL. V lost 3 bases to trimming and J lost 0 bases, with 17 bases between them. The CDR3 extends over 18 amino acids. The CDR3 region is CASSQPLRYRATNEKLFF. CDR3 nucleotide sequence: TGCGCCAGCAGCCAGCCCCTTAGGTACAGAGCAACTAATGAAAAACTGTTTTTT.

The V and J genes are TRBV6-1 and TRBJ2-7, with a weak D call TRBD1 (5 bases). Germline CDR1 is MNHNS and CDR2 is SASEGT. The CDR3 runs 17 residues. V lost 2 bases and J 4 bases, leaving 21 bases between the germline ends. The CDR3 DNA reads TGTGCCAGCAGTGAAATGCCTCTAGGGGCGAAAAATTACGAGCAGTACTTC. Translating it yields CASSEMPLGAKNYEQYF.

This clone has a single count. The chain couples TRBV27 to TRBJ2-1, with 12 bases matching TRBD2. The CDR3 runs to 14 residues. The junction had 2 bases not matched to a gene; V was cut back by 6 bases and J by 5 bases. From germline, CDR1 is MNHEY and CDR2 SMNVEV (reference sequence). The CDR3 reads CASRTSGSNNEQFF. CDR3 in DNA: TGTGCCAGCAGGACTAGCGGGAGCAACAATGAGCAGTTCTTC.

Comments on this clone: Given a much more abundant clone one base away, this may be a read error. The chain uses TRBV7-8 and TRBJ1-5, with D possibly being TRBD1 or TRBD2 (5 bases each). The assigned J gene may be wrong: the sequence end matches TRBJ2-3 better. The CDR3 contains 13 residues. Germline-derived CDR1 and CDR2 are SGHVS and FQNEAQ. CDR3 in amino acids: CASSRGVGQPQYF. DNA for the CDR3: TGTGCCAGCAGCCGAGGGGTTGGGCAGCCCCAGTATTTT.

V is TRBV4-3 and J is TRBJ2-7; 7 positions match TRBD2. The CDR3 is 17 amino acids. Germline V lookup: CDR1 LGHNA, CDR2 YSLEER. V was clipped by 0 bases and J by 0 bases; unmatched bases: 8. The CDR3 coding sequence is TGCGCCAGCAGCCAAGATATACCGGCTAGCGGCTCCTACGAGCAGTACTTC. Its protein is CASSQDIPASGSYEQYF.

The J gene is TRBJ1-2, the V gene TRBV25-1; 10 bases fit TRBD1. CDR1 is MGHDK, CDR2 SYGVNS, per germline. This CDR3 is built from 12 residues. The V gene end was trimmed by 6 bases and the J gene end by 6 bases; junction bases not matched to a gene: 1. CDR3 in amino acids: CASRGTGDGYTF. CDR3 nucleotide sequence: TGTGCCAGCAGGGGGACAGGGGATGGCTACACCTTC.

CDR3: CASSSSAGNGYTF. The CDR3 DNA reads as TGTGCCAGCAGTTCATCGGCAGGGAATGGCTACACCTTC. This chain connects TRBV12-3 or TRBV12-4 to TRBJ1-2, with D tentatively TRBD1 (5 bases). Trimming removed 4 bases from V and 6 bases from J, with 12 bases in between. The CDR3 sequence is 13 residues long.

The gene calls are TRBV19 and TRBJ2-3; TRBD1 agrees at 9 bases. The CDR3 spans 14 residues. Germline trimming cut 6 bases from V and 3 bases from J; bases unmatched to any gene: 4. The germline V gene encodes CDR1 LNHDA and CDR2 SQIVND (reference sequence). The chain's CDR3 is CASSPGQGTDTQYF. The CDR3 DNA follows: TGTGCCAGTAGCCCGGGACAGGGAACAGATACGCAGTATTTT.

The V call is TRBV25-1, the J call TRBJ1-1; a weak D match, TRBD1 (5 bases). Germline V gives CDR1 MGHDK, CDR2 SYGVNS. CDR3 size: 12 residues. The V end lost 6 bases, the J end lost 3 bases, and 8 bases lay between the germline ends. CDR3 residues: CASRAQDTEAFF. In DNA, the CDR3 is TGTGCCAGCAGGGCACAGGACACTGAAGCTTTCTTT.

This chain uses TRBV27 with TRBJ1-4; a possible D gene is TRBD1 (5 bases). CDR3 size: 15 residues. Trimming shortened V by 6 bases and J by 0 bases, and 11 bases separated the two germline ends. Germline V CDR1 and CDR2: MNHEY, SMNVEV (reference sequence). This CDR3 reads CASREWGATNEKLFF. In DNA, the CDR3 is TGTGCCAGCAGGGAGTGGGGGGCAACTAATGAAAAACTGTTTTTT.

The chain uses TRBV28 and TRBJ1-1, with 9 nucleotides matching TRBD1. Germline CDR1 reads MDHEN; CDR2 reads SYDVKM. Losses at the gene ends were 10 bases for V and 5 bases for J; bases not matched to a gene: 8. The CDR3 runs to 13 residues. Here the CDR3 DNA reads TGTGCCACCGGGCCGGGACAGGGTACTGAAGCTTTCTTT. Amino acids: CATGPGQGTEAFF.

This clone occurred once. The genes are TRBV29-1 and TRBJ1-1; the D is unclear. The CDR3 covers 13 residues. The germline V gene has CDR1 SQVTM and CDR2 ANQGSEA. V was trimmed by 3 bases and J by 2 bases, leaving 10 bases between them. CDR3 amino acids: CSVETSGNTEAFF. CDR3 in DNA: TGCAGCGTTGAGACTTCAGGAAACACTGAAGCTTTCTTT.

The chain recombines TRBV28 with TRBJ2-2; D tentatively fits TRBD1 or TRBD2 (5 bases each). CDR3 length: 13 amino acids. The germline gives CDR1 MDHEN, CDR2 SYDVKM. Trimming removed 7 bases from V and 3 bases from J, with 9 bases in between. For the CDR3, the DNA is TGTGCCAGCAATCGGGACGACACCGGGGAGCTGTTTTTT. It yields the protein CASNRDDTGELFF.

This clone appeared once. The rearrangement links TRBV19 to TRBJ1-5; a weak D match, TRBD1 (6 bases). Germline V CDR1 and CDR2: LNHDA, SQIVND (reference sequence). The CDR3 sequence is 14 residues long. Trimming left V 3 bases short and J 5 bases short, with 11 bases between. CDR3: CASSMDWGHQPQHF. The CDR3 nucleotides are TGTGCCAGTAGTATGGACTGGGGGCATCAGCCCCAGCATTTT.

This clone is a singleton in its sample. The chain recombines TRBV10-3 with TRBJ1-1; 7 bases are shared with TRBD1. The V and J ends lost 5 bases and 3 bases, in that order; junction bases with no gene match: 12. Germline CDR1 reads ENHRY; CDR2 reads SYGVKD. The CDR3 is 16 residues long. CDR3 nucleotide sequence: TGTGCCATCAGTAAGACAGGGACCGGTTGGTACACTGAAGCTTTCTTT. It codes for CAISKTGTGWYTEAFF.

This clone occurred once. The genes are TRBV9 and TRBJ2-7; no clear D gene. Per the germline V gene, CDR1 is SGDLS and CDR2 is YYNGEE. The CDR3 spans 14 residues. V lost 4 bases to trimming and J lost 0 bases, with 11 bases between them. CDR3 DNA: TGTGCCAGCAGCCCCGGCACAGCCTCCTACGAGCAGTACTTC. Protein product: CASSPGTASYEQYF.

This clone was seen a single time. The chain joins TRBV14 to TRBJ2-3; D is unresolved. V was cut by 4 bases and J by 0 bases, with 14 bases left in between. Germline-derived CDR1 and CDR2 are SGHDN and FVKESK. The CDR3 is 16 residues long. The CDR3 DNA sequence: TGTGCCAGCAGCCCGACGGTCTGGCATAGCACAGATACGCAGTATTTT. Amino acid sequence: CASSPTVWHSTDTQYF.

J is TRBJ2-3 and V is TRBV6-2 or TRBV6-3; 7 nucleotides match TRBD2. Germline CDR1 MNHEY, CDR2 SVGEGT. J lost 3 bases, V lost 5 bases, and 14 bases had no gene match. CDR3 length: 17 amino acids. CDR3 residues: CASSLRGAGLGTDTQYF. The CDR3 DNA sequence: TGTGCCAGCAGTCTAAGGGGAGCGGGACTGGGGACAGATACGCAGTATTTT.

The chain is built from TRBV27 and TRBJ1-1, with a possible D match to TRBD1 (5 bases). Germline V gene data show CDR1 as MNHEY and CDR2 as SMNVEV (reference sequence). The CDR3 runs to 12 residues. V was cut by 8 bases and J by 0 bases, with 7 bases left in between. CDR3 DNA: TGTGCCAGCGGCAGGGTGAACACTGAAGCTTTCTTT. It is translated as CASGRVNTEAFF.

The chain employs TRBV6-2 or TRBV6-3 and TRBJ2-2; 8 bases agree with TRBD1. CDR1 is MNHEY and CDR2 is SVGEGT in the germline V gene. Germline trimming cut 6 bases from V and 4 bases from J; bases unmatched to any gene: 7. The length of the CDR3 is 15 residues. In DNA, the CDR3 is TGTGCCAGCAGCTCGACAGGGGTCGGCACCGGGGAGCTGTTTTTT. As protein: CASSSTGVGTGELFF.